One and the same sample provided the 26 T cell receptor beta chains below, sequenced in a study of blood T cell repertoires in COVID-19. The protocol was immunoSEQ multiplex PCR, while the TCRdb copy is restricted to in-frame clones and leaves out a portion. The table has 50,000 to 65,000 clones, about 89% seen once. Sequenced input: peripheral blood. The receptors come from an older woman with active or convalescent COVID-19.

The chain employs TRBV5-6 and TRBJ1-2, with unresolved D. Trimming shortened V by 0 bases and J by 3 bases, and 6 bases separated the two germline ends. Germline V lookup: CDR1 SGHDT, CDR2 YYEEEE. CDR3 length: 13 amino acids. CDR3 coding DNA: TGTGCCAGCAGCTTGGTAACAGACTATGGCTACACCTTC. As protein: CASSLVTDYGYTF.

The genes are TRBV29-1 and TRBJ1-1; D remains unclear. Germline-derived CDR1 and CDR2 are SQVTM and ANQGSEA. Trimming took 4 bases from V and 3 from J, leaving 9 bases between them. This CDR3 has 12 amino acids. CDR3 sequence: CSVGGLDTEAFF. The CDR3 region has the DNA TGCAGCGTTGGAGGGTTGGACACTGAAGCTTTCTTT. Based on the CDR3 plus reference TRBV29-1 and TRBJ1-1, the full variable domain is SAVISQKPSRDICQRGTSLTIQCQVDSQVTMMFWYRQQPGQSLTLIATANQGSEATYESGFVIDKFPISRPNLTFSTLTVSNMSPEDSSIYLCSVGGLDTEAFFGQGTRLTVV.

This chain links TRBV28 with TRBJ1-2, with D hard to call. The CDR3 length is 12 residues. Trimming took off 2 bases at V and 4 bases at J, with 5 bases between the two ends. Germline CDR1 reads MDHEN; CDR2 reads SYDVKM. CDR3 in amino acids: CASSLGSYGYTF. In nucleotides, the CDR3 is TGTGCCAGCAGTTTAGGCAGCTATGGCTACACCTTC.

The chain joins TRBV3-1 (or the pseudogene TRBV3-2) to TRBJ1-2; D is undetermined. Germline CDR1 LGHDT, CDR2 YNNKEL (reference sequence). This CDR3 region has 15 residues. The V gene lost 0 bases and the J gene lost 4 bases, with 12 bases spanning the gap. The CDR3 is CASSQDWGGSYGYTF. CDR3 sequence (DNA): TGTGCCAGCAGCCAAGACTGGGGTGGGAGCTATGGCTACACCTTC.

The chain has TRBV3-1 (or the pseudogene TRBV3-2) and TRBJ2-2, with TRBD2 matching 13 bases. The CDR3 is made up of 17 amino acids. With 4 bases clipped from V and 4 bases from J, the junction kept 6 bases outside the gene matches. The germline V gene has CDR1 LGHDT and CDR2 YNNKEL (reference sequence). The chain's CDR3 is CASSPATSGGATGELFF. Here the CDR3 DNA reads TGTGCCAGCAGCCCCGCCACTAGCGGGGGGGCCACCGGGGAGCTGTTTTTT.

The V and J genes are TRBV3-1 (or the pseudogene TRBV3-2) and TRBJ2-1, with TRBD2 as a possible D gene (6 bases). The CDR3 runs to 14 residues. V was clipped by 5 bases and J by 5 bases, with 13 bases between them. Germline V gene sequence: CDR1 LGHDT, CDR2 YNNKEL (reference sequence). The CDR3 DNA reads TGTGCCAGCAGCTACGGGAGTATTGACAATGAGCAGTTCTTC. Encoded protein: CASSYGSIDNEQFF.

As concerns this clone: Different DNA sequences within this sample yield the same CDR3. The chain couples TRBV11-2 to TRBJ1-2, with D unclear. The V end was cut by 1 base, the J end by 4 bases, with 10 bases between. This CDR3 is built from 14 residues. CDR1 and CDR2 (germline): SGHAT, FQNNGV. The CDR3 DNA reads TGTGCCAGCAGCTTAGTCCGAGGGCCCTATGGCTACACCTTC. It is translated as CASSLVRGPYGYTF.

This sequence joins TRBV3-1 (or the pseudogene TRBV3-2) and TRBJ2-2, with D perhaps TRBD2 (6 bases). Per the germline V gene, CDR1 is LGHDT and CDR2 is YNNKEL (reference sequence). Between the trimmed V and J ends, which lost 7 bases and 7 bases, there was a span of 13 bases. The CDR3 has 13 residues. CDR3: CASNDAGSGELFF. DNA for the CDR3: TGTGCCAGCAACGACGCCGGGAGCGGGGAGCTGTTTTTT.

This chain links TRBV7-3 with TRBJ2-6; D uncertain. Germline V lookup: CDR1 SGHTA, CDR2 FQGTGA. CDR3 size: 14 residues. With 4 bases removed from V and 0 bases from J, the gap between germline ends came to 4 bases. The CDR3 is CASSSYSGANVLTF. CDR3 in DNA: TGTGCCAGCAGCTCCTACTCTGGGGCCAACGTCCTGACTTTC.

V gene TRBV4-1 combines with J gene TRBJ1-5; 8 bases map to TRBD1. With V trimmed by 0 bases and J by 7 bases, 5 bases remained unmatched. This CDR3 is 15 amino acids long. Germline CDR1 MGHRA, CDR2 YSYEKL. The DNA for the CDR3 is TGCGCCAGCAGCCAAGACAGGGGGCGAGGACAGCCCCAGCATTTT. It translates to CASSQDRGRGQPQHF.

CDR3 residues: CASSYGPEGYGYTF. The DNA for the CDR3 is TGTGCCAGCAGTTACGGGCCGGAGGGATATGGCTACACCTTC. This chain links TRBV6-6 with TRBJ1-2; D remains ambiguous. The CDR3 contains 14 residues. Trimming left V 2 bases short and J 5 bases short, with 12 bases between. The germline V gene encodes CDR1 MNHNY and CDR2 SVGAGI (reference sequence).

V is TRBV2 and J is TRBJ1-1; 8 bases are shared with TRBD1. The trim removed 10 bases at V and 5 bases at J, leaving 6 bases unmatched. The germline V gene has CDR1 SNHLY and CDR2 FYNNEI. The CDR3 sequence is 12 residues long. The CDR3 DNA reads TGTGCCACTGGACAGGGCAGGACTGAAGCTTTCTTT. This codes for CATGQGRTEAFF.

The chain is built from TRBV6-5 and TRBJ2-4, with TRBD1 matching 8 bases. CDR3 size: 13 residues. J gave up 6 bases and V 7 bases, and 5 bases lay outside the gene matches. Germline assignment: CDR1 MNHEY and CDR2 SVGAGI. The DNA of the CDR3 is TGTGCCAGCAACAGGGGGGTGGGAAACATTCAGTACTTC. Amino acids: CASNRGVGNIQYF.

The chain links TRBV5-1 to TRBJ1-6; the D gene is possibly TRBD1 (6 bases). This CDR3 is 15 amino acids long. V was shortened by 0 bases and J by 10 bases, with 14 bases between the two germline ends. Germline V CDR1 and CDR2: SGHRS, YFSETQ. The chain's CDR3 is CASSLGTGRLSPLHF. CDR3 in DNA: TGCGCCAGCAGCTTGGGAACAGGGCGCCTCTCACCCCTCCACTTT.

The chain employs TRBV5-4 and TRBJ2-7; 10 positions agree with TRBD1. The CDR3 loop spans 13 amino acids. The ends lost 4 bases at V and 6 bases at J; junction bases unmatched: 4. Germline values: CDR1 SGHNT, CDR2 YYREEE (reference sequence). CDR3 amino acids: CASSPGTGVEQYF. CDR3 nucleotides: TGTGCCAGCAGCCCCGGGACAGGGGTCGAGCAGTACTTC.

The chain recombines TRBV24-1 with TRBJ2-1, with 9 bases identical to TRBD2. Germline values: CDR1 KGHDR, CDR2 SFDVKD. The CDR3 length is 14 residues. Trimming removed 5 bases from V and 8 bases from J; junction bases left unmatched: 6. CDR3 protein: CATSAAGGPYEQFF. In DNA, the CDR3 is TGTGCCACCAGTGCGGCGGGGGGGCCCTATGAGCAGTTCTTC.

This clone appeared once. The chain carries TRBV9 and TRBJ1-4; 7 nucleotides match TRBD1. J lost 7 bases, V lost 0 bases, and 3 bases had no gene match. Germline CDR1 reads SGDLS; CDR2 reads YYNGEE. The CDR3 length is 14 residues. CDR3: CASSVAGTAEKLFF. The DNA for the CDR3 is TGTGCCAGCAGCGTAGCCGGGACAGCTGAAAAACTGTTTTTT.

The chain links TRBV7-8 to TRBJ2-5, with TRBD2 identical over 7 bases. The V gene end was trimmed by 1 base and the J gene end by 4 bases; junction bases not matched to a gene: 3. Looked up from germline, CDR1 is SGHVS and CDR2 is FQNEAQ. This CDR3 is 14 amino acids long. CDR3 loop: CASSLEGGRETQYF. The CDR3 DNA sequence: TGTGCCAGCAGCTTAGAGGGAGGGAGAGAGACCCAGTACTTC.

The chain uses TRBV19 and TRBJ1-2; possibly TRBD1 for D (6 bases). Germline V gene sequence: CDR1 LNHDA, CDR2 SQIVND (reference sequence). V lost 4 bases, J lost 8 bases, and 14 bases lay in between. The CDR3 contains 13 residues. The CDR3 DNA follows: TGTGCCAGTAGTACCCAATACAGGGACGGCTACACCTTC. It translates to CASSTQYRDGYTF.

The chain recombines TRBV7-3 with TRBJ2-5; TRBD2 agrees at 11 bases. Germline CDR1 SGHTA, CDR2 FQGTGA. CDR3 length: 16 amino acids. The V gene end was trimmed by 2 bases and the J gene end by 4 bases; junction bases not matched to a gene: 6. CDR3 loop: CASSLSGTSGGETQYF. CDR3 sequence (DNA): TGTGCCAGCAGCTTATCCGGGACTAGCGGAGGAGAGACCCAGTACTTC.

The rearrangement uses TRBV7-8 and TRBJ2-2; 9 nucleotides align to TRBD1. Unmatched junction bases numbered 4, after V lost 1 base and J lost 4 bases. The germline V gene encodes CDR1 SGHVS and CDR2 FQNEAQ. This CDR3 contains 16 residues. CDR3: CASSLVGTGFTGELFF. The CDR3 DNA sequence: TGTGCCAGCAGCTTAGTAGGGACAGGGTTCACCGGGGAGCTGTTTTTT.

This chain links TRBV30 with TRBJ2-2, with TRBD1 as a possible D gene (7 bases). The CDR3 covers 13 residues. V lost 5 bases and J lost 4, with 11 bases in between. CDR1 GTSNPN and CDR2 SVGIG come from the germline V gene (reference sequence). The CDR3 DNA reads TGTGCCTGGGCGGGACAGCCCACCGGGGAGCTGTTTTTT. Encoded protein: CAWAGQPTGELFF.

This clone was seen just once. CDR3 DNA: TGTGCCAGTAGTACCTCCTCGGAGAAGCTGTTTTTT. It is translated as CASSTSSEKLFF. V and J are TRBV19 and TRBJ1-4, with D uncertain. This CDR3 contains 12 residues. With 4 bases removed from V and 14 bases from J, the gap between germline ends came to 14 bases. Germline V gene sequence: CDR1 LNHDA, CDR2 SQIVND (reference sequence).

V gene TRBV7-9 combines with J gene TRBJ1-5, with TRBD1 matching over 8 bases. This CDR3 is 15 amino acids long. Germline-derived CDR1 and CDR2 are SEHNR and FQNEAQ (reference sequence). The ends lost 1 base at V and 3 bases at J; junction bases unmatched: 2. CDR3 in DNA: TGTGCCAGCAGCTTAGGACAGGGGAACAATCAGCCCCAGCATTTT. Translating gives CASSLGQGNNQPQHF.

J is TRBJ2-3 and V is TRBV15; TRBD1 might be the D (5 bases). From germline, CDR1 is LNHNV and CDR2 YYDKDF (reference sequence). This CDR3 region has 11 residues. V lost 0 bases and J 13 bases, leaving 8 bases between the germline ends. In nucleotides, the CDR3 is TGTGCCACCAGCAGAGACAGGGTAGAGTATTTT. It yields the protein CATSRDRVEYF.

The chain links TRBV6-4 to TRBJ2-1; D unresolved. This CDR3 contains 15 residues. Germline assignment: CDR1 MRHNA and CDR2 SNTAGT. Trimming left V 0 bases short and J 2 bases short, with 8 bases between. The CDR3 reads CASSDSGGPYNEQFF. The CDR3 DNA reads TGTGCCAGCAGTGACTCTGGCGGCCCCTACAATGAGCAGTTCTTC.